This T cell receptor (beta chain) emerged from a study of neurological immune-mediated disorders. Points from the study as a whole: HTLV-1-associated myelopathy had the most TCR clonal expansion, whereas multiple sclerosis had the least (lower than in healthy controls).

TCRdb processed the 5' RACE reads anew with MiXCR; each CDR3 protein has one entry. This sample has more than 35,000 distinct CDR3 sequences, with just under 6.5% found just once. This clonotype has ten or more counts. What it recognizes is unknown. Sorted libraries used approximately 980,000 CD4+ or CD8+ T cells. J gave up 6 bases and V 7 bases, and 5 bases lay outside the gene matches. This CDR3 comprises 13 residues. Germline V gene data show CDR1 as SQVTM and CDR2 as ANQGSEA. The gene calls are TRBV29-1 and TRBJ2-7; 14 positions agree with TRBD2. Specimen: CD4+ T cells from blood. This TCR was sampled from a woman aged 40-49 years in good health. The DNA for the CDR3 is TGCAGCGCCGGGACTAGCGGGAGCCTCGAGCAGTACTTC. Its protein is CSAGTSGSLEQYF.